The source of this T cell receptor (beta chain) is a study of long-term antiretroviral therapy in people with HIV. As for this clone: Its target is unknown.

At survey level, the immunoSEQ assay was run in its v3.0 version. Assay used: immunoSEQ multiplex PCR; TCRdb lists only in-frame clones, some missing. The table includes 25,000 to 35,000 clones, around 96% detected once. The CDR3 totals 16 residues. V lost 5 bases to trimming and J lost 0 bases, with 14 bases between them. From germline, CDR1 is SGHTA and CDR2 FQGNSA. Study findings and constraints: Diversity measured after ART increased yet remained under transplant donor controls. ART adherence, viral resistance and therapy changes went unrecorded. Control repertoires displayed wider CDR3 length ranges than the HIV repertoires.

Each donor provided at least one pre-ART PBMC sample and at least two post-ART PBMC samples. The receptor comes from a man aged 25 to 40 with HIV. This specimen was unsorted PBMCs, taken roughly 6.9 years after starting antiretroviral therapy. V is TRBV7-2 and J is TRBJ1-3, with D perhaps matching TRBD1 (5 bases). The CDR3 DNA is TGTGCCAGCAGCCGGCCTCCGGGGGGCTCTGGAAACACCATATATTTT. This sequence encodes CASSRPPGGSGNTIYF.